This T cell receptor beta chain was sequenced in a study of Ad26.COV2.S vaccination and SARS-CoV-2 variants. General study results and limits: Vaccine recipients had higher spike-specific TCR breadth than placebo recipients. After vaccination, substantial breadth of spike-specific CD8+ and CD4+ responses was reported. TCR breadth and depth estimates may have understated total T cell responses.

There are 13 residues in the CDR3. Between the trimmed V and J ends, which lost 3 bases and 10 bases, there was a span of 15 bases. Germline CDR1 is SGHTA and CDR2 is FQGNSA. As concerns this clone: The antigen remains unidentified.

Sample treatment: around 19 received Ad26.COV2.S at low or high dose, single or two shots; 5 received placebo; per-sample allocation not given. Collection of samples fell on day 63 after the first vaccine or placebo injection. As its vector, the vaccine had Ad26, which expressed Wuhan-strain SARS-CoV-2 spike. Assay: immunoSEQ multiplex PCR; the TCRdb copy retains only in-frame clones and omits some. The sample records hundreds of thousands of clones, approximately 92% being singletons. The chain has TRBV7-2 and TRBJ1-1; perhaps TRBD1 as D (5 bases). The clonotype originates from a person aged 18-65 years who received the Ad26.COV2.S COVID-19 vaccine or a placebo. Sequencing used peripheral blood, obtained in a trial of Ad26.COV2.S vaccine versus placebo. The CDR3 DNA follows: TGTGCCAGCAGCTTCGAACCGGGGGGGGGAGCTTTCTTT. Translated: CASSFEPGGGAFF.